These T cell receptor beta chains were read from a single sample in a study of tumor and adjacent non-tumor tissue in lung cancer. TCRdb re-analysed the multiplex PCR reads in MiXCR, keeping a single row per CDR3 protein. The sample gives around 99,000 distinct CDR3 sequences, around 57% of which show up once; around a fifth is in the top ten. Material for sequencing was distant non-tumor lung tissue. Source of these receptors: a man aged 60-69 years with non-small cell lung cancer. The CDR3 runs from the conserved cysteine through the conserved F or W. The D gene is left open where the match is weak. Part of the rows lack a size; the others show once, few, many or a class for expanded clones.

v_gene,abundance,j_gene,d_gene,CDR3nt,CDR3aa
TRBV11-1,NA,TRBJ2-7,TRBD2,TGTCCCAGCAGCCCCGGACCAGCGGGGGGACTCTCCTACGAGCAGTACTTC,CPSSPGPAGGLSYEQYF
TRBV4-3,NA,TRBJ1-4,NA,TGCGCCAGCAGCAAGGATCGAAAAGAAAAACTGTTTTTT,CASSKDRKEKLFF
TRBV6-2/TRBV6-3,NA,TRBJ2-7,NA,TGTGCCAGCAAGCCCCAGGGGAGCTCCTACGAGCTGTACTTC,CASKPQGSSYELYF
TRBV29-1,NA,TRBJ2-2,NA,TGCAGCCTTCGACACAACACCTCAAACACCGGGGAGCTGTTTTTT,CSLRHNTSNTGELFF
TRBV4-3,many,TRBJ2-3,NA,TGCGCCAGCAGCCAAATGGGCACAGATACGCAGTATTTT,CASSQMGTDTQYF
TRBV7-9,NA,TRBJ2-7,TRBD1,TGTGCCAGCAGCTCCGGGACAGGGAGTTGGGAGCAGTACTTC,CASSSGTGSWEQYF
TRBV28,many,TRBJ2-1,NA,TGTGCCAGCAGTCCATACGTAGGTGGGAGAAGGAACAATGAGCAGTTCTTC,CASSPYVGGRRNNEQFF
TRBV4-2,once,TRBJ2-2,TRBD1,TGTGTAACCAGCCCGCGAGGGGACAGCAACACCGGGGAGCTGTTTTTT,CVTSPRGDSNTGELFF
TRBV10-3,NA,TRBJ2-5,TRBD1,TGCGCCATCAGAGAGTCTGGACAGGGAAAAGAGACCCAGTACTTC,CAIRESGQGKETQYF
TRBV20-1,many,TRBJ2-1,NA,TGCAGTGCTAGTAGACACTTAGAGCAGTTCTTC,CSASRHLEQFF
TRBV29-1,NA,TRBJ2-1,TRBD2,TGCAACGTAGGGACTAACGTCGATGAGCAGTTCTTC,CNVGTNVDEQFF
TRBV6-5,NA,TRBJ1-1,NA,TGCGCCAGCAGTTATCAGGTGAGCACTGAAGCTTTCTTT,CASSYQVSTEAFF
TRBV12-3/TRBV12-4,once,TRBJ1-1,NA,TGTGCCAGGAGGTATGCTTCTGGGAAGGCTTTCTTT,CARRYASGKAFF